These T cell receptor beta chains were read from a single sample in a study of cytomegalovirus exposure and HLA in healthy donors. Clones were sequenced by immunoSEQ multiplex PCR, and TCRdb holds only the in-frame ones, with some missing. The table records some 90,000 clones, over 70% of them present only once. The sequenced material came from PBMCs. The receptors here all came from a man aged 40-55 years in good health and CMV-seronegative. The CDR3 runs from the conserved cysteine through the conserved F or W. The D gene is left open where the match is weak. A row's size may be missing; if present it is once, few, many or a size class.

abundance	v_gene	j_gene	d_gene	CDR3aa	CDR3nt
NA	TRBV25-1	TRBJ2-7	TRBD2	CASSPPGEGGNEQYF	TGTGCCAGCAGCCCCCCTGGGGAGGGTGGCAACGAGCAGTACTTC
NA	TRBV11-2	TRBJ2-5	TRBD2	CASSGASGGHQETQYF	TGTGCCAGCAGCGGGGCTAGCGGGGGGCACCAAGAGACCCAGTACTTC
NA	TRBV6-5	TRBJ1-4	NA	CASSYSRQGNRKKLFF	TGTGCCAGCAGTTACTCGAGGCAGGGTAATAGGAAAAAACTGTTTTTT
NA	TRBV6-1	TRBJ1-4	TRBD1	CASIPGQGNEKLFF	TGTGCCAGCATCCCGGGACAGGGGAATGAAAAACTGTTTTTT
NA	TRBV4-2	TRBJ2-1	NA	CASSQDLAGVTGTPSYNEQFF	TGTGCCAGCAGCCAAGATTTGGCAGGTGTTACCGGGACACCCTCCTACAATGAGCAGTTCTTC
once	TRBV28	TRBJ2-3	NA	CASSLNMAGPRDTQYF	TGTGCCAGCAGTTTAAATATGGCGGGTCCCCGCGATACGCAGTATTTT
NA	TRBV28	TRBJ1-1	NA	CASSFRGGYPGAFF	TGTGCCAGCAGTTTTCGGGGGGGCTATCCTGGAGCTTTCTTT
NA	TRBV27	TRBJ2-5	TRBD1	CASSPRTGRHQETQYF	TGTGCCAGCAGCCCGCGGACAGGGAGGCACCAAGAGACCCAGTACTTC
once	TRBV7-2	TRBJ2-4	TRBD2	CASSLGSLAGALAKNIQYF	TGTGCCAGCAGCTTAGGAAGTCTAGCGGGGGCACTAGCCAAAAACATTCAGTACTTC
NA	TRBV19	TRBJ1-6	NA	CASSPLSGTRNSPLHF	TGTGCCAGTAGTCCACTCTCCGGGACTCGAAATTCACCCCTCCACTTT
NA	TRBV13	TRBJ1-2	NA	CASRQTGPGGYTF	TGTGCCAGCAGACAAACAGGGCCGGGGGGCTACACCTTC
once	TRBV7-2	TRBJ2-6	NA	CASSLRAGWGANVLTF	TGTGCCAGCAGCCTCCGTGCGGGTTGGGGGGCCAACGTCCTGACTTTC
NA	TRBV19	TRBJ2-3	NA	CATLRDSYTDTQYF	TGTGCCACCCTTCGGGATTCTTACACAGATACGCAGTATTTT
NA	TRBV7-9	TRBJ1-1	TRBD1	CASSLGRTGVAEAFF	TGTGCCAGCAGCTTAGGGAGGACAGGGGTAGCTGAAGCTTTCTTT
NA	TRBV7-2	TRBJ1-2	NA	CASERVLGAANYGYTF	TGTGCCAGCGAGAGGGTATTGGGGGCCGCTAACTATGGCTACACCTTC
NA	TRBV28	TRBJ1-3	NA	CASSIGDQSSGNTIYF	TGTGCCAGCAGCATCGGAGATCAGAGCTCTGGAAACACCATATATTTT
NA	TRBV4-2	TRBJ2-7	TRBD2	CASSQGGPGTMGYEQYF	TGTGCCAGCAGCCAAGGAGGCCCCGGGACTATGGGCTACGAGCAGTACTTC
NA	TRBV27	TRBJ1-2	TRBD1	CASRDRYNGYTF	TGTGCCAGCAGGGACAGGTATAATGGCTACACCTTC
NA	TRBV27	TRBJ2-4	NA	CASSSSGLLVKNIQYF	TGTGCCAGCAGTTCCTCAGGGTTGCTGGTCAAAAACATTCAGTACTTC
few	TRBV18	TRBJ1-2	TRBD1	CASSSTGGDYGYTF	TGTGCCAGCTCAAGCACAGGGGGCGACTATGGCTACACCTTC
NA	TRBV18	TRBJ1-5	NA	CASSPSGDQPQHF	TGTGCCAGCTCACCATCAGGGGATCAGCCCCAGCATTTT
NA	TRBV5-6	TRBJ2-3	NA	CASSTKTGSDTQYF	TGTGCCAGCAGCACAAAAACAGGGAGCGATACGCAGTATTTT
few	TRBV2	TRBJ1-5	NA	CASSGKSGVSNQPQHF	TGTGCCAGCAGCGGGAAGTCGGGGGTAAGCAATCAGCCCCAGCATTTT
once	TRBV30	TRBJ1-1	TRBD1	CARYRGNTEAFF	TGTGCCCGTTACAGGGGGAACACTGAAGCTTTCTTT
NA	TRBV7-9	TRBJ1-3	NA	CASSPSPSSGNTIYF	TGTGCCAGCAGCCCTTCCCCGAGCTCTGGAAACACCATATATTTT
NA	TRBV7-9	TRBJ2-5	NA	CASSLRDTESGTQYF	TGTGCCAGCAGCTTACGGGACACGGAATCCGGGACCCAGTACTTC
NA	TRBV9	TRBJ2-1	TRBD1	CASSVEGTGTTWPNEQFF	TGTGCCAGCAGCGTAGAGGGGACAGGGACGACCTGGCCAAATGAGCAGTTCTTC
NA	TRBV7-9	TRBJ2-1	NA	CASSLPLRPSIGEQFF	TGTGCCAGCAGCTTACCGCTTAGGCCTAGTATCGGTGAGCAGTTCTTC
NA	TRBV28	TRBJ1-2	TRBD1	CASSSGQGGGYTF	TGTGCCAGCAGTTCCGGACAGGGGGGCGGCTACACCTTC
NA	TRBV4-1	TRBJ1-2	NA	CAGSLLITGGPGGYGYTF	TGCGCCGGCAGCCTGTTAATAACCGGGGGACCTGGGGGCTATGGCTACACCTTC
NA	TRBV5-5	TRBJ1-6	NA	CASSLGRSSYNSPLHF	TGTGCCAGCAGCTTAGGAAGGAGCTCCTATAATTCACCCCTCCACTTT
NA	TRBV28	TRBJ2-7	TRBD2	CASSLRLAGYEQYF	TGTGCCAGCAGTTTACGACTAGCGGGCTACGAGCAGTACTTC
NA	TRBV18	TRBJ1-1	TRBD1	CASSHRQGAPDTEAFF	TGTGCCAGCTCACACCGACAGGGGGCGCCCGACACTGAAGCTTTCTTT
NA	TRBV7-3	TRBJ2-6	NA	CASSHPPPGANVLTF	TGTGCCAGCAGCCATCCCCCCCCTGGGGCCAACGTCCTGACTTTC
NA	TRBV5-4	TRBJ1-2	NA	CASSSRTGQKDYGYTF	TGTGCCAGCAGCTCTAGAACAGGACAGAAAGACTATGGCTACACCTTC
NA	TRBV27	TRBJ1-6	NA	CASSLPPVASNNSPLHF	TGTGCCAGCAGTCTCCCCCCGGTAGCTTCCAATAATTCACCCCTCCACTTT
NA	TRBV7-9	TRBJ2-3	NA	CASSLNLDTQYF	TGTGCCAGCAGCCTTAATCTAGATACGCAGTATTTT
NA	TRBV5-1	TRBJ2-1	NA	CASSAAYNEQFF	TGCGCCAGCAGTGCGGCGTACAATGAGCAGTTCTTC
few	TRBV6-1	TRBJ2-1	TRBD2	CASSLAVYEQFF	TGTGCCAGCAGCCTAGCGGTCTATGAGCAGTTCTTC
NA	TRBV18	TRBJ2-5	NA	CASSPRRESPPYF	TGTGCCAGCTCACCACGGAGGGAGAGCCCACCGTACTTC